Detailed here is one T cell receptor (beta chain). Its target is unknown. CDR3 length: 15 residues. Germline CDR1 and CDR2: MNHEY and SMNVEV (reference sequence). TCRdb reprocessed the 5' RACE reads and stores each CDR3 protein as one record, lacking DNA. Recorded for this sample: more than 300,000 distinct CDR3 sequences. The data are from a study of monozygotic twins with inflammatory bowel disease. Points from the study as a whole: Limited statistical power may explain no repertoire similarity difference between concordant and discordant twins.

Sequenced: blood. This chain joins TRBV27 and TRBJ2-3; TCRdb reports TRBD2, a call that lacks DNA to check it against. The clonotype comes from a human donor with ulcerative colitis or Crohn's disease, or a healthy co-twin of an affected twin (not recorded which). The CDR3 spells CASSPRLAGVRAQYF.